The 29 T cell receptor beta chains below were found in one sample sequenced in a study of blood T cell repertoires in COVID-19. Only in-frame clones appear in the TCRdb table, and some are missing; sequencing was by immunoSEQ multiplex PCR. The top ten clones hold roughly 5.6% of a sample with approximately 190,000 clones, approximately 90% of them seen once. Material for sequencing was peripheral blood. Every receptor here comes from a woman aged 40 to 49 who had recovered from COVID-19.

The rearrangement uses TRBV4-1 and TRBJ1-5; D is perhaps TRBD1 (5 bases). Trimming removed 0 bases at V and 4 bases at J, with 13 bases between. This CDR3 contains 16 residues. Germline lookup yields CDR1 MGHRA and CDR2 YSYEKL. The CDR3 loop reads CASSQDWAGWNQPQHF. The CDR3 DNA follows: TGCGCCAGCAGCCAAGATTGGGCAGGGTGGAATCAGCCCCAGCATTTT.

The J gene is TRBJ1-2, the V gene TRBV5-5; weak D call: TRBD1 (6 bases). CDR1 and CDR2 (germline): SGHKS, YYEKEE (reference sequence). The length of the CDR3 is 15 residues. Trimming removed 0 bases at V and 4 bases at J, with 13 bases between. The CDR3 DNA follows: TGTGCCAGCAGCTTGGAGGCAGGGGTTTTCTATGGCTACACCTTC. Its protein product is CASSLEAGVFYGYTF.

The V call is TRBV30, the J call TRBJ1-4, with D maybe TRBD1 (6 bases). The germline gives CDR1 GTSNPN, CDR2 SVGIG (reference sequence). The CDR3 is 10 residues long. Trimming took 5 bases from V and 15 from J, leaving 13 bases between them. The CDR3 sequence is CAWGGPRLFF. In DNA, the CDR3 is TGTGCCTGGGGGGGCCCCAGGTTGTTTTTT.

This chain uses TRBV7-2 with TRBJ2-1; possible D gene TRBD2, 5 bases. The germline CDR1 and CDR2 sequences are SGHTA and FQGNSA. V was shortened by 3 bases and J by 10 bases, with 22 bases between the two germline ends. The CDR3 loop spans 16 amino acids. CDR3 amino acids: CASSFSMERAAVEQFF. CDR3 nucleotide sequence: TGTGCCAGCAGCTTTAGTATGGAGAGGGCGGCAGTAGAGCAGTTCTTC.

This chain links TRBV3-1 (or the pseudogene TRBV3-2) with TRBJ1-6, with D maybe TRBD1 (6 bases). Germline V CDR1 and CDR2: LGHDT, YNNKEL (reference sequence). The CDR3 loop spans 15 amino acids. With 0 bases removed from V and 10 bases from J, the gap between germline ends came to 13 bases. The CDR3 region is CASSQESTGNSPLHF. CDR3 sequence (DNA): TGTGCCAGCAGCCAAGAGTCGACAGGAAACTCACCCCTCCACTTT.

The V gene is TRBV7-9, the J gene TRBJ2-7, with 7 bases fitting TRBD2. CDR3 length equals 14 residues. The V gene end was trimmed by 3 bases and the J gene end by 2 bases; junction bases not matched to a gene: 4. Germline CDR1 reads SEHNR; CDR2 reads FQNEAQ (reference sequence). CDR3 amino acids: CASSFSAGAYEQYF. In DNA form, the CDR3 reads TGTGCCAGCAGCTTCTCGGCGGGAGCCTACGAGCAGTACTTC.

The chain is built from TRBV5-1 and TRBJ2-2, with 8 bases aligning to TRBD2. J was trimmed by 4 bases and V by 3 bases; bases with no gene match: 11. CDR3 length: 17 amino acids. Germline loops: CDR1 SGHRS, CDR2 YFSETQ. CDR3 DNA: TGCGCCAGCAGCTCTTCCCCGCGGGGGGTTGGCACCGGGGAGCTGTTTTTT. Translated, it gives CASSSSPRGVGTGELFF.

CDR3 sequence: CASSSRGGATGELFF. The CDR3 bases are TGTGCCAGCAGCTCCCGAGGGGGGGCGACCGGGGAGCTGTTTTTT. The rearrangement uses TRBV5-8 and TRBJ2-2, with a tentative D call TRBD2 (7 bases). Trimming left V 3 bases short and J 5 bases short, with 14 bases between. Germline V gene lookup returns CDR1 SGHTS and CDR2 YDEGEE. The CDR3 sequence is 15 residues long.

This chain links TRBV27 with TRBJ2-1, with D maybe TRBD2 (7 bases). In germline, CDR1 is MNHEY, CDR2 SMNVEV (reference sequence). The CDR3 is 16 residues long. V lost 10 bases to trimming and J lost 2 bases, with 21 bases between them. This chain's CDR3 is CATGGSGIRPYNEQFF. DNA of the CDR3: TGTGCCACGGGGGGCTCCGGGATACGACCCTACAATGAGCAGTTCTTC.

This chain's CDR3 is CASSFGTGIPYEQYF. CDR3 nucleotide sequence: TGTGCCAGCAGCTTTGGGACAGGGATCCCCTACGAGCAGTACTTC. The V call is TRBV7-2, the J call TRBJ2-7; 9 bases fit TRBD1. CDR1 and CDR2 (germline): SGHTA, FQGNSA. The J segment lost 2 bases and the V segment lost 3 bases, leaving 5 bases of the junction unmatched. The CDR3 is 15 residues long.

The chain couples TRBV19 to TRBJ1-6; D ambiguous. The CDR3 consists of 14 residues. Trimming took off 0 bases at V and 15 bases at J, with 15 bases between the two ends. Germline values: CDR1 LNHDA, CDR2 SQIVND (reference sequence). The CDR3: CASSIDWKSAGLHF. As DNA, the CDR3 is TGTGCCAGTAGTATAGATTGGAAGTCCGCGGGCCTCCACTTT. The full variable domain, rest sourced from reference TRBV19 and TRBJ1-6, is DGGITQSPKYLFRKEGQNVTLSCEQNLNHDAMYWYRQDPGQGLRLIYYSQIVNDFQKGDIAEGYSVSREKKESFPLTVTSAQKNPTAFYLCASSIDWKSAGLHFGNGTRLTVT.

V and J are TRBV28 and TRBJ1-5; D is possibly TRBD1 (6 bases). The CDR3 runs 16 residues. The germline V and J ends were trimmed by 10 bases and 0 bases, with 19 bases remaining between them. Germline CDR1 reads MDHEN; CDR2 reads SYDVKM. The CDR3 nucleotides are TGTGCCACAGAAAATCAGGACAGAATTAGCAATCAGCCCCAGCATTTT. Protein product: CATENQDRISNQPQHF.

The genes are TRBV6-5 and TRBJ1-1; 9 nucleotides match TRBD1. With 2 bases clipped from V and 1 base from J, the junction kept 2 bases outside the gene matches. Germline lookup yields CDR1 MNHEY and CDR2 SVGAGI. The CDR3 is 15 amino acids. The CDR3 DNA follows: TGTGCCAGCAGTTACCCGGGACAGGGGAACACTGAAGCTTTCTTT. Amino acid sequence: CASSYPGQGNTEAFF.

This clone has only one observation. CDR3 sequence: CASSVTSGRVTDTQYF. CDR3 nucleotides: TGTGCCAGCAGCGTAACTAGCGGGAGGGTCACAGATACGCAGTATTTT. The rearrangement uses TRBV9 and TRBJ2-3; 13 bases map to TRBD2. From germline, CDR1 is SGDLS and CDR2 YYNGEE. The J segment lost 2 bases and the V segment lost 1 base, leaving 1 base of the junction unmatched. This CDR3 comprises 16 residues. Complete variable domain (other parts from reference TRBV9 and TRBJ2-3): DSGVTQTPKHLITATGQRVTLRCSPRSGDLSVYWYQQSLDQGLQFLIQYYNGEERAKGNILERFSAQQFPDLHSELNLSSLELGDSALYFCASSVTSGRVTDTQYFGPGTRLTVL.

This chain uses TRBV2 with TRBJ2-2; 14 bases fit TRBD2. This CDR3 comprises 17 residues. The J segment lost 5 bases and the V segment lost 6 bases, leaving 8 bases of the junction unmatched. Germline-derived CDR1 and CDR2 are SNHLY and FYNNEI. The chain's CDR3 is CASRPTSGRAGTGELFF. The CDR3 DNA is TGTGCCAGCAGACCGACTAGCGGGAGGGCTGGAACCGGGGAGCTGTTTTTT.

The CDR3 reads CASSEGVVSGPQHF. In nucleotides, the CDR3 is TGTGCCAGCTCCGAGGGGGTCGTTAGTGGGCCCCAGCATTTT. This chain uses TRBV18 with TRBJ1-5; D is perhaps TRBD1 (6 bases). CDR3 length equals 14 residues. The V gene's germline CDR1 is KGHSH and CDR2 LQKENI. Deletions cut 6 bases from V and 9 bases from J, with 18 bases between.

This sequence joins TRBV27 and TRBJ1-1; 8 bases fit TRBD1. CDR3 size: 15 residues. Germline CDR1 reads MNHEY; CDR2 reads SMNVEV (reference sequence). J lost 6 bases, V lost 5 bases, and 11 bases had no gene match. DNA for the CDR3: TGTGCCAGCAGTCTACAGGGGGGATCCAGCGCTGAAGCTTTCTTT. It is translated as CASSLQGGSSAEAFF.

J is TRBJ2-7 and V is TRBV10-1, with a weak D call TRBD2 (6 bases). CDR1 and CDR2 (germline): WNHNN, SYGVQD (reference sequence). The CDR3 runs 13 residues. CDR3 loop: CPAGPYLNYEQYF. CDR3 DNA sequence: TGCCCGGCGGGACCCTATTTAAACTACGAGCAGTACTTC.

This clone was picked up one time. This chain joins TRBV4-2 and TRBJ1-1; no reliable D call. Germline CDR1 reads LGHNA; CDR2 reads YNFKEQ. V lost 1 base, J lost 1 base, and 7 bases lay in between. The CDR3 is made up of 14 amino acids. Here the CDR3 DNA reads TGTGCCAGCAGCCAAGTTTCAGAGAACACTGAAGCTTTCTTT. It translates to CASSQVSENTEAFF.

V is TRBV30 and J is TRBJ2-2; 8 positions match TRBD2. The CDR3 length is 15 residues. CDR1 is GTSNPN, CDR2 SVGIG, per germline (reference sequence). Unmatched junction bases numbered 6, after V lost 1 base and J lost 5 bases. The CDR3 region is CAWSGVAGTTGELFF. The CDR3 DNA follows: TGTGCCTGGAGTGGAGTAGCGGGAACTACCGGGGAGCTGTTTTTT.

The DNA for the CDR3 is TGCGCCAGCAGCCAAGAACTAGCGGGATTTTATGAGCAGTACTTC. Residues: CASSQELAGFYEQYF. The chain joins TRBV4-1 to TRBJ2-7, with 10 positions matching TRBD2. Germline lookup yields CDR1 MGHRA and CDR2 YSYEKL. Losses at the gene ends were 0 bases for V and 7 bases for J; bases not matched to a gene: 6. The CDR3 length is 15 residues.

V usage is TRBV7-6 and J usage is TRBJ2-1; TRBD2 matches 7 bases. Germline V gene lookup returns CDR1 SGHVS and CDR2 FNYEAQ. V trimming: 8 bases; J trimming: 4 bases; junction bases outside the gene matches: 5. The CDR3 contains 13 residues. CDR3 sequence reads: CASGGSLYNEQFF. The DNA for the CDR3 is TGTGCCAGCGGCGGGAGCCTTTACAATGAGCAGTTCTTC.

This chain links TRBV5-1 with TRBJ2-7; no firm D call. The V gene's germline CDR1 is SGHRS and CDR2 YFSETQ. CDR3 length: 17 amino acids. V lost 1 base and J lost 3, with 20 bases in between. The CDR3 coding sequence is TGCGCCAGCAGCTTGTCGCCCTATGCGGATAACATCTACGAGCAGTACTTC. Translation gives CASSLSPYADNIYEQYF.

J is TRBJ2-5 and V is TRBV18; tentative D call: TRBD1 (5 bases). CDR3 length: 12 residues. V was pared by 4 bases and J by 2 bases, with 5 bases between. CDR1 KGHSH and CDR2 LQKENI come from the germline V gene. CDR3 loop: CASSRQQETQYF. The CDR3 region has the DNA TGTGCCAGCTCACGACAGCAAGAGACCCAGTACTTC.

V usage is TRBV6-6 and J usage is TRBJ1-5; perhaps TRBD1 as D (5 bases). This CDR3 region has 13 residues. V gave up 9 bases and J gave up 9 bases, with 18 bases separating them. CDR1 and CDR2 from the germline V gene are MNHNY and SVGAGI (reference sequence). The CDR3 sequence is CASQDTTQGPQHF. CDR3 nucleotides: TGTGCCAGTCAGGACACCACGCAGGGGCCCCAGCATTTT.

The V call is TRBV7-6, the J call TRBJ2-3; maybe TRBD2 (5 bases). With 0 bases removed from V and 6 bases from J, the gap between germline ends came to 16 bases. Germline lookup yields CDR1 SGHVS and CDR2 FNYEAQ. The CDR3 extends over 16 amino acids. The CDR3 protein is CASSLAYHGNVDTQYF. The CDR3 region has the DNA TGTGCCAGCAGCTTAGCCTACCACGGGAACGTGGATACGCAGTATTTT.

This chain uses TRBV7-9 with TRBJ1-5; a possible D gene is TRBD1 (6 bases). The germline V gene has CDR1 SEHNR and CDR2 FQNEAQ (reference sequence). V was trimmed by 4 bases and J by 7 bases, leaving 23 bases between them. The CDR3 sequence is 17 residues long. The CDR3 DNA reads TGTGCCAGCAGCTCCAGGGACGGGGGGCCCATTAGCCAGCCCCAGCATTTT. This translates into CASSSRDGGPISQPQHF.

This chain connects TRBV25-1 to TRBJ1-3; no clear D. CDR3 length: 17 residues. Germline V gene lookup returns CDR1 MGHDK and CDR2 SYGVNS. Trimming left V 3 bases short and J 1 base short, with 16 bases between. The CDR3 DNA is TGTGCCAGCAGTGATTCTGACCGCGGCGCGTCTGGAAACACCATATATTTT. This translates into CASSDSDRGASGNTIYF.

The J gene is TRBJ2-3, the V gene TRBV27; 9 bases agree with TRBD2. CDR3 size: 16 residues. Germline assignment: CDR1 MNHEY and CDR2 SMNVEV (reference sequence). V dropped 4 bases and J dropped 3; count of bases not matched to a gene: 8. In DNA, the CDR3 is TGTGCCAGCAGTTCGGGCGGGAGGGCCATGACAGATACGCAGTATTTT. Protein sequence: CASSSGGRAMTDTQYF.